This T cell receptor (beta chain) was recovered during a study of blood T cell repertoires in COVID-19. Study as a whole: Donors in the United States, Italy and Spain gave samples during acute or convalescent COVID-19.

Original data processing: For nucleated cells, counts were estimated from reference gene primer amplification. The assay was immunoSEQ multiplex PCR, and TCRdb's table has in-frame clones only and misses some. That table supplies the V and J calls and clone size; D and trimming were determined from the DNA. The table includes around 390,000 clones, around nine tenths detected once. Looked up from germline, CDR1 is SGHDN and CDR2 is FVKESK. The CDR3 is 17 amino acids. Trimming left V 1 base short and J 4 bases short, with 18 bases between. Each participant's cohort was designated according to participant-reported clinical history. Recovery meant two consecutive negative NP/OP PCR tests, professional clearance, or resolved symptoms.

The gene calls are TRBV14 and TRBJ2-3; possible D gene TRBD2, 5 bases. The source of this sequence is a woman between 45 and 65 years old who had recovered from COVID-19. The source material was PBMCs or T cells enriched from blood (not recorded which). CDR3 sequence: CASSQAINPLGADTQYF. The CDR3 DNA sequence: TGTGCCAGCAGCCAAGCTATTAACCCTCTCGGGGCAGATACGCAGTATTTT.